The rows below give T cell receptor beta chains drawn from one sample of a study of lymphopenia after photon versus proton radiotherapy. The protocol was immunoSEQ multiplex PCR, while the TCRdb copy is restricted to in-frame clones and leaves out a portion. The sample yields roughly 58,000 clones, approximately 90% seen once. This specimen consisted of peripheral blood, obtained from a patient treated with proton-based radiotherapy. These receptors all come from a man aged 80 or over with esophageal cancer. CDR3s include the opening cysteine and the closing phenylalanine or tryptophan. A D gene is named only where the DNA matches it firmly. The size of a clone is reported for some rows only, either as once, few or many, or as a class for expanded clones.

j_call v_call clone_size d_call cdr3_nt cdr3_aa
TRBJ2-3 TRBV9 once TRBD1 TGTGCCAGCAGCGTAGCTCAAGACAGGGGATACCCAGATACGCAGTATTTT CASSVAQDRGYPDTQYF
TRBJ2-7 TRBV5-6 - TRBD1 TGTGCCAGCAGCGGTGGGACAGCACTTTCGATCTACGAGCAGTACTTC CASSGGTALSIYEQYF
TRBJ1-2 TRBV18 - - TGTGCCAGCTCACCCCGGGACGACCCAGATGGCTACACCTTC CASSPRDDPDGYTF
TRBJ2-2 TRBV11-3 - TRBD2 TGTGCCAGCAGTCCAAGACTAGCGGGGAACACCGGGGAGCTGTTTTTT CASSPRLAGNTGELFF
TRBJ1-5 TRBV7-2 - - TGTGCCAGCAGCTTAGGGGACGAACAGCCCCAGCATTTT CASSLGDEQPQHF
TRBJ2-2 TRBV19 - TRBD1 TGTGCCAGTAGGGGCCGGGACAGGGGATTCGACGGGGAGCTGTTTTTT CASRGRDRGFDGELFF
TRBJ1-2 TRBV4-1 once - TGCGCCAGCAGCCCGACGGGGAACCCCTATGGCTACACCTTC CASSPTGNPYGYTF
TRBJ1-1 TRBV4-1 - TRBD1 TGCGCCAGCAGCCAAGGACCGGCAGGGGGGTACACTGAAGCTTTCTTT CASSQGPAGGYTEAFF
TRBJ2-2 TRBV2 once - TGTGCCAGCAGTGCGAGAGCAGGGGTCGCGAACACCGGGGAGCTGTTTTTT CASSARAGVANTGELFF
TRBJ1-2 TRBV5-1 - TRBD1 TGCGCCAGCAGCGTGACAGGGAGCGGCTACACCTTC CASSVTGSGYTF
TRBJ1-1 TRBV19 - TRBD1 TGTGCCAGTAGTCCACAGGGGGCCGGGGACACTGAAGCTTTCTTT CASSPQGAGDTEAFF
TRBJ1-2 TRBV30 - - TGTGCCTGGAGTAGAGAAGGCGGAGGTAACTATGGCTACACCTTC CAWSREGGGNYGYTF
TRBJ2-3 TRBV5-1 - - TGCGCCAGCAGGGGCGGCTGGCTGACAGATACGCAGTATTTT CASRGGWLTDTQYF
TRBJ2-1 TRBV19 once TRBD2 TGTGCCAGTAGGGAGGATAGCGGGGCCATGTACAATGAGCAGTTCTTC CASREDSGAMYNEQFF
TRBJ1-4 TRBV4-3 - - TGCGCCAGCAGCAGGAGCAGAGGTGAAAAACTGTTTTTT CASSRSRGEKLFF
TRBJ1-5 TRBV10-2 - - TGCGCCAGCAGTGACTACAGGATAAATCAGCCCCAGCATTTT CASSDYRINQPQHF
TRBJ2-3 TRBV7-3 few TRBD2 TGTGCCAGCAGCTTCACTAGCGGGGGAATAGATACGCAGTATTTT CASSFTSGGIDTQYF
TRBJ2-1 TRBV7-9 - TRBD2 TGTGCCAGCAGCCCCGGGACTAGCGGAGTGGATGAGCAGTTCTTC CASSPGTSGVDEQFF
TRBJ1-6 TRBV7-2 - - TGTGCCAGCAGCTTAGTTCCGAGCTCCTATAATTCACCCCTCCACTTT CASSLVPSSYNSPLHF
TRBJ1-4 TRBV4-1 - - TGCGCCAGCAGCCAGGACTCAGTAACACTGTTTTTT CASSQDSVTLFF
TRBJ1-2 TRBV4-2 - TRBD1 TGTGCCAGCAGCGGAAGGGCAGGGGGATATAACTATGGCTACACCTTC CASSGRAGGYNYGYTF
TRBJ2-5 TRBV30 - - TGTGCCTGGAGTGCCGGCCTCCAAGGACTCCAGTACTTC CAWSAGLQGLQYF
TRBJ2-5 TRBV12-1 - - TGTGCCAGCAGCCATTCTCACAGGGAACCGGGCGAGACCCAGTACTTC CASSHSHREPGETQYF
TRBJ2-3 TRBV9 - TRBD1 TGTGCCAGCAGCCCTCGGACAGGGGGGCCAGATACGCAGTATTTT CASSPRTGGPDTQYF
TRBJ2-2 TRBV7-3 - - TGTGCCAGCAGCTTAATAGGGGAGGCCGGGGAGCTGTTTTTT CASSLIGEAGELFF
TRBJ2-2 TRBV30 - - TGTGCCTGGGGTTCGAACACCGGGGAGCTGTTTTTT CAWGSNTGELFF
TRBJ2-1 TRBV7-2 - - TGTGCCAGCAGCGTATCACGGGCAGGGGACAATGAGCAGTTCTTC CASSVSRAGDNEQFF
TRBJ2-2 TRBV19 once - TGTGCCAGTAGTATCGGAGGGGACGGCGGGGAGCTGTTTTTT CASSIGGDGGELFF
TRBJ1-5 TRBV5-6 - TRBD1 TGTGCCAGCAGCCGGGAAAGGGACAGGCCCAATCAGCCCCAGCATTTT CASSRERDRPNQPQHF
TRBJ2-2 TRBV5-1 - TRBD2 TGCGCCAGCAGCTTTACCGGGACTAGCGTCGGCGGGGAGCTGTTTTTT CASSFTGTSVGGELFF
TRBJ2-5 TRBV11-3 - TRBD1 TGTGCCAGCAGCCCCCGTGCGGGACAGGGACGGCAAGAGACCCAGTACTTC CASSPRAGQGRQETQYF
TRBJ1-3 TRBV11-2 - TRBD1 TGTGCCAGCAGCTTCCCCCGGGACAGGGGGGGAAACACCATATATTTT CASSFPRDRGGNTIYF
TRBJ1-6 TRBV5-4 - TRBD1 TGTGCCAGCACTAACCAGGGGGCGGGTTTTAATTCACCCCTCCACTTT CASTNQGAGFNSPLHF
TRBJ2-3 TRBV10-2 - TRBD1 TGTGCCAGCAGACGCGGACAGGGAGAGACAGATACGCAGTATTTT CASRRGQGETDTQYF
TRBJ2-7 TRBV7-9 - TRBD1 TGTGCCAGCAGCAGATGGGACAGGGTCAGCGAGCAGTACTTC CASSRWDRVSEQYF
TRBJ1-1 TRBV14 few - TGTGCCAGCAGCCAAGGATCGAGGAACACTGAAGCTTTCTTT CASSQGSRNTEAFF
TRBJ2-3 TRBV7-2 - TRBD1 TGTGCCAGCAGCCGTACAGGGGGCGCGGGCACAGATACGCAGTATTTT CASSRTGGAGTDTQYF
TRBJ1-1 TRBV27 - - TGTGCCAGCAGTCTGAACAGGGACACTGAAGCTTTCTTT CASSLNRDTEAFF
TRBJ1-2 TRBV30 - - TGTGCCTGGAGTGCGGGGGTTAACTATGGCTACACCTTC CAWSAGVNYGYTF
TRBJ2-1 TRBV6-5 - TRBD1 TGTGCCAGCAGTTACTCCCACAGGGGAGTTAATAAGCAGTTCTTC CASSYSHRGVNKQFF
TRBJ2-3 TRBV4-3 - TRBD2 TGCGCCAGCAGCCAAGGACTAGCGGGGGGTGGGTCAGATACGCAGTATTTT CASSQGLAGGGSDTQYF
TRBJ2-7 TRBV4-2 once - TGTGCCAGCAGCCAAGAGGTATCGAACTCCTACGAGCAGTACTTC CASSQEVSNSYEQYF
TRBJ1-1 TRBV21-1 - - TGTGCCAGCCGGGGGGCCGTTAGTTCTGAAGCTTTCTTT CASRGAVSSEAFF
TRBJ1-1 TRBV29-1 medium-sized - TGCAGCGCTACACAGGTGGGGTCGAACACTGAAGCTTTCTTT CSATQVGSNTEAFF
TRBJ2-7 TRBV10-3 - - TGTGCCATCAGTGAGTTCATTGTCTACGAGCAGTACTTC CAISEFIVYEQYF
TRBJ1-1 TRBV21-1 - - TGTGCCAGCAGTCCCCCACGGACAGGGAACACTGAAGCTTTCTTT CASSPPRTGNTEAFF
TRBJ2-1 TRBV30 - TRBD1 TGTGCCTGGACCGCCGGGACAGCAGGGAATGAGCAGTTCTTC CAWTAGTAGNEQFF
TRBJ2-2 TRBV13 - - TGTGCCAGCAGCTTCGGGCTGAACACCGGGGAGCTGTTTTTT CASSFGLNTGELFF
TRBJ1-2 TRBV27 - - TGTGCCAGCAGTTTAACCCGGTACTATGGCTACACCTTC CASSLTRYYGYTF
TRBJ2-3 TRBV30 - TRBD2 TGTGCCTGGAGTGAAGGACTAGCGGGGGGGCCTAAAGATACGCAGTATTTT CAWSEGLAGGPKDTQYF
TRBJ2-7 TRBV4-2 - TRBD1 TGTGCCAGCAGCCTATACGGGACAGACTACGAGCAGTACTTC CASSLYGTDYEQYF